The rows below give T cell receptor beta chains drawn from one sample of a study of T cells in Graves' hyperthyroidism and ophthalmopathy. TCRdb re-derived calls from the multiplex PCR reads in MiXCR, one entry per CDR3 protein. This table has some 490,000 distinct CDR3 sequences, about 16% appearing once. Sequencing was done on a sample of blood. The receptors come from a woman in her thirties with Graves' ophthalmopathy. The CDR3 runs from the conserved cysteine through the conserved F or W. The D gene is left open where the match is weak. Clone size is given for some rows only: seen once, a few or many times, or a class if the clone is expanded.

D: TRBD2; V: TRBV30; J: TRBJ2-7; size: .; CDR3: CAWSGPSGLSSYEQYF; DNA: TGTGCCTGGAGTGGTCCTAGCGGGCTGAGCTCCTACGAGCAGTACTTC
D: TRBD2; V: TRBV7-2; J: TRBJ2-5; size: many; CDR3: CASSFRTSDETQYF; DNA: TGTGCCAGCAGCTTCCGGACTAGCGACGAGACCCAGTACTTC
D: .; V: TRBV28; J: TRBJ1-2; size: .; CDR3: CASSLRSPYGYTF; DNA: TGTGCCAGCAGCTTACGATCTCCCTATGGCTACACCTTC
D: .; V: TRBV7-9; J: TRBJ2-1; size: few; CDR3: CASSFSGYEQFF; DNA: TGTGCCAGCAGCTTCTCCGGCTATGAGCAGTTCTTC
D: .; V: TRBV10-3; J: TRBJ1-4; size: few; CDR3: CAISESLGLGEKLFF; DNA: TGTGCCATCAGTGAGTCGCTGGGTCTGGGGGAAAAACTGTTTTTT
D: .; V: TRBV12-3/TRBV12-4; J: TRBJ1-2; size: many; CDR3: CASASAGRGNYGYTF; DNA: TGTGCCAGCGCATCCGCGGGACGAGGGAACTATGGCTACACCTTC
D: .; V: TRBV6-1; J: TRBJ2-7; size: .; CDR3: CASSEAERYEQYF; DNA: TGTGCCAGCAGTGAAGCGGAAAGATACGAGCAGTACTTC
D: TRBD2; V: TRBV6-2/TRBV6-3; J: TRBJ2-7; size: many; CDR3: CASTRTSGAYEQYF; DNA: TGTGCCAGCACTCGGACTAGCGGGGCCTACGAGCAGTACTTC
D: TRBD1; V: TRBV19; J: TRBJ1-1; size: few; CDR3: CASSIAPGGGDGAFF; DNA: TGTGCCAGTAGTATAGCTCCAGGGGGCGGAGATGGAGCTTTCTTT
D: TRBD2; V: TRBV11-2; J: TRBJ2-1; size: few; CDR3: CASSSEGLAGVEQFF; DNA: TGTGCCAGCAGCTCCGAGGGACTAGCAGGAGTTGAGCAGTTCTTC
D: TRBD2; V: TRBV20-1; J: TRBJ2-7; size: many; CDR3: CSAREWGGRAYEQYF; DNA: TGCAGTGCTAGAGAATGGGGCGGGAGGGCCTATGAGCAGTACTTC
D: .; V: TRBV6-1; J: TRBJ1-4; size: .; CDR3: CASSSTSGPTEKLFF; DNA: TGTGCCAGCAGTTCCACCAGTGGTCCAACCGAAAAACTGTTTTTT
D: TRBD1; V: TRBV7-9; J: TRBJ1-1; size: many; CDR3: CASSLDTGTARAEAFF; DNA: TGTGCCAGCAGCTTAGACACCGGGACAGCGAGGGCTGAAGCTTTCTTT
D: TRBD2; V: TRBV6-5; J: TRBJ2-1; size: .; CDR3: CASSYSAEPSGSNNEQFF; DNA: TGTGCCAGCAGTTACTCAGCAGAGCCTAGCGGGAGCAACAATGAGCAGTTCTTC
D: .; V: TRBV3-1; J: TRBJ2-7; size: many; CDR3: CASSQDQGEQYF; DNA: TGTGCCAGCAGCCAAGATCAGGGGGAGCAGTACTTC
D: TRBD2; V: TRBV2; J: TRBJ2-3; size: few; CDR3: CASSPTSGMGDTQYF; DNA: TGTGCCAGCAGTCCTACTAGCGGGATGGGGGATACGCAGTATTTT
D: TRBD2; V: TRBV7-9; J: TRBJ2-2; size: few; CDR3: CASSLLLAGAGELFF; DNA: TGTGCCAGCAGCTTACTCCTAGCGGGAGCCGGGGAGCTGTTTTTT
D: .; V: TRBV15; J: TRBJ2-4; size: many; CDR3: CATSSQTLAKNIQYF; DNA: TGTGCCACCAGCAGTCAGACGCTAGCCAAAAACATTCAGTACTTC
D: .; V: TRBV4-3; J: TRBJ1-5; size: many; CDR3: CASSQDERGGSYQPQHF; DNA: TGCGCCAGCAGCCAAGATGAGAGGGGGGGCAGCTATCAGCCCCAGCATTTT
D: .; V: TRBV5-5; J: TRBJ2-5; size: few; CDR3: CASSLVWPWRKETQYF; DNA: TGTGCCAGCAGCTTGGTTTGGCCCTGGAGGAAAGAGACCCAGTACTTC
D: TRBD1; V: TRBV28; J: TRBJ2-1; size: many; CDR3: CASSLQPGQGADEQFF; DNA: TGTGCCAGCAGTCTACAACCGGGACAGGGGGCGGATGAGCAGTTCTTC
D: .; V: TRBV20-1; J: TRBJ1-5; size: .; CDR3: CSARDLRDTPRNQPQHF; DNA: TGCAGTGCTAGAGATCTTCGGGACACCCCCCGCAATCAGCCCCAGCATTTT
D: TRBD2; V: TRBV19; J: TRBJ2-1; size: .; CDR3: CASSTTSGRAREQFF; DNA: TGTGCCAGTAGTACAACTAGCGGGAGGGCGCGTGAGCAGTTCTTC
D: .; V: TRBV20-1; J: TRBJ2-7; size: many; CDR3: CSATSRRDRSYEQYF; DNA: TGCAGTGCTACAAGCCGGCGGGACCGCTCCTACGAGCAGTACTTC
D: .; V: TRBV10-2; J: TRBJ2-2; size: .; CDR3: CASSETRSGELFF; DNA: TGCGCCAGCAGTGAGACTAGGTCCGGGGAGCTGTTTTTT
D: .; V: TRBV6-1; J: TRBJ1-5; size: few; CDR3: CASTILGGQPQHF; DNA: TGTGCCAGCACTATACTAGGTGGGCAGCCCCAGCATTTT
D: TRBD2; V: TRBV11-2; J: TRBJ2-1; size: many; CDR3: CASSLGTSGNNEQFF; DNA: TGTGCCAGCAGTCTAGGGACTAGCGGTAACAATGAGCAGTTCTTC
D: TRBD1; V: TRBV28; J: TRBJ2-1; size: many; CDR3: CASSSTGQGAPLDEQFF; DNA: TGTGCCAGCAGTTCGACCGGACAGGGCGCCCCTTTGGATGAGCAGTTCTTC
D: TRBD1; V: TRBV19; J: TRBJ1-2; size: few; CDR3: CASSSTGLRNYGYTF; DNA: TGTGCCAGTAGTTCGACAGGGCTTCGGAACTATGGCTACACCTTC
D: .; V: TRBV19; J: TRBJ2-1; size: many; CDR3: CASSIPGYYNEQFF; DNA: TGTGCCAGTAGTATCCCAGGGTACTACAATGAGCAGTTCTTC
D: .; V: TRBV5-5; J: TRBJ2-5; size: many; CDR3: CASSLFSGWGETQYF; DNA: TGTGCCAGCAGCTTGTTTTCAGGGTGGGGAGAGACCCAGTACTTC
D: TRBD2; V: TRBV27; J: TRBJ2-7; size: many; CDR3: CASTGSGGRPYEQYF; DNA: TGTGCCAGCACTGGCTCGGGAGGTAGGCCCTACGAGCAGTACTTC
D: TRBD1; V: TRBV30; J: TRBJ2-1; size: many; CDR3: CAWSVGTGIDEQFF; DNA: TGTGCCTGGAGTGTGGGGACAGGGATCGATGAGCAGTTCTTC
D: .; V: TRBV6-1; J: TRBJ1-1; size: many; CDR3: CASSEGKGRGNTEAFF; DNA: TGTGCCAGCAGTGAAGGGAAGGGGCGAGGGAACACTGAAGCTTTCTTT
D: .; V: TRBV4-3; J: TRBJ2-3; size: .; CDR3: CASSQSSTDTQYF; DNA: TGCGCCAGCAGCCAGAGCAGTACAGATACGCAGTATTTT
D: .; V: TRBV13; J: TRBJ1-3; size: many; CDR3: CASSASRSGNTIYF; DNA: TGTGCCAGCAGCGCGTCCCGCTCTGGAAACACCATATATTTT
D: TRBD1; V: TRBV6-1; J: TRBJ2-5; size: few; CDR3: CASNRDRVSETQYF; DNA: TGTGCCAGCAATCGGGACAGGGTGTCAGAGACCCAGTACTTC
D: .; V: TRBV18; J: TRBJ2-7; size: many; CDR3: CASSPLSQSSYEQYF; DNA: TGTGCCAGCTCACCACTATCCCAGAGCTCCTACGAGCAGTACTTC
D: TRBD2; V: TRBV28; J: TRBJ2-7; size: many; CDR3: CASDPGAGVRYEQYF; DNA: TGTGCCAGCGATCCCGGGGCGGGAGTGAGGTACGAGCAGTACTTC
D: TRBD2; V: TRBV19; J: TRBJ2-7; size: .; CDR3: CASSVGQKSGSQYF; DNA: TGTGCCAGTAGTGTCGGACAGAAAAGCGGGAGTCAGTACTTC
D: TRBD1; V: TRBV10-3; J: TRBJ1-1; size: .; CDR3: CAIKQGIEKNTEAFF; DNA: TGTGCCATCAAACAGGGGATAGAAAAGAACACTGAAGCTTTCTTT
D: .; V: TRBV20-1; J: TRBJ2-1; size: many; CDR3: CSAKKVLTNNEQFF; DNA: TGCAGTGCTAAGAAGGTCCTTACTAACAATGAGCAGTTCTTC